The 11 T cell receptor beta chains given below trace back to one sample, sequenced in a study of blood T cell repertoires in COVID-19. TCRdb's table, derived via immunoSEQ multiplex PCR, lists solely in-frame clones and lacks some. The table has some 98,000 clones, roughly 82% seen once; the top ten hold around 9.9%. Sequenced sample: peripheral blood. The receptors derive from a man between 70 and 80 years old with active or convalescent COVID-19.

The rearrangement uses TRBV7-2 and TRBJ1-2; D unresolved. Germline loops: CDR1 SGHTA, CDR2 FQGNSA. Trimming stripped 4 bases from V and 5 bases from J, with 14 bases between. This CDR3 is 14 amino acids long. As DNA, the CDR3 is TGTGCCAGCAGCTCCCGTGCGGCCGGGTATGGCTACACCTTC. Translating it yields CASSSRAAGYGYTF. Filled out from reference TRBV7-2 and TRBJ1-2, the complete variable domain reads GAGVSQSPSNKVTEKGKDVELRCDPISGHTALYWYRQSLGQGLEFLIYFQGNSAPDKSGLPSDRFSAERTGGSVSTLTIQRTQQEDSAVYLCASSSRAAGYGYTFGSGTRLTVV.

The rearrangement joins TRBV25-1 to TRBJ2-5, with a weak D call TRBD2 (6 bases). The CDR3 runs 13 residues. Trimming removed 5 bases at V and 4 bases at J, with 11 bases between. CDR1 and CDR2 (germline): MGHDK, SYGVNS. CDR3 residues: CASSTGDRETQYF. In nucleotides, the CDR3 is TGTGCCAGCAGTACGGGGGACCGAGAGACCCAGTACTTC.

This rearrangement joins TRBV2 to TRBJ2-7; possibly TRBD1 for D (6 bases). The V end was cut by 6 bases, the J end by 6 bases, with 18 bases between. This CDR3 spans 14 amino acids. The V gene's germline CDR1 is SNHLY and CDR2 FYNNEI. CDR3 in amino acids: CASRTTGSRTEQYF. CDR3 nucleotide sequence: TGTGCCAGCAGGACGACAGGAAGTCGAACCGAGCAGTACTTC.

The table lists this clone with a few counts. This rearrangement joins TRBV4-1 to TRBJ2-7; D may be TRBD1 (5 bases). The CDR3 spans 13 residues. V dropped 0 bases and J dropped 3 bases, with 6 bases sitting between them. Germline CDR1 is MGHRA and CDR2 is YSYEKL. CDR3 nucleotide sequence: TGCGCCAGCAGCCAAGATCAGGGCTACGAGCAGTACTTC. Protein sequence: CASSQDQGYEQYF.

In DNA, the CDR3 is TGCGCCAGCAGCCAGGCCGGGGGACTTTCCTCGGGGACCGGGGAGCTGTTTTTT. Residues: CASSQAGGLSSGTGELFF. The chain employs TRBV4-3 and TRBJ2-2, with D tentatively TRBD2 (6 bases). The CDR3 has 18 amino acids. Trimming removed 3 bases from V and 5 bases from J, with 22 bases in between. Per the germline V gene, CDR1 is LGHNA and CDR2 is YSLEER.

The chain combines TRBV5-1 with TRBJ2-5, with a tentative D call TRBD1 (6 bases). CDR3 length: 15 amino acids. The ends were cut back, 3 bases at V and 1 base at J, with 13 bases in the middle. Germline CDR1 and CDR2: SGHRS and YFSETQ. The CDR3 spells CASSWGQGGQETQYF. The CDR3 DNA reads TGCGCCAGCAGCTGGGGCCAAGGGGGCCAAGAGACCCAGTACTTC.

This clone appeared a single time. This sequence joins TRBV7-8 and TRBJ1-2; 11 bases fit TRBD1. Trimming at V came to 4 bases and at J to 6 bases, leaving 10 bases not matched to a gene. The CDR3 extends over 16 amino acids. From germline, CDR1 is SGHVS and CDR2 FQNEAQ. The CDR3 loop reads CASSSRTGGEGDGYTF. The CDR3 coding sequence is TGTGCCAGCAGCTCAAGGACAGGGGGCGAGGGGGATGGCTACACCTTC.

This CDR3 reads CASSRGRLTQYF. Here the CDR3 DNA reads TGTGCCTCCTCGCGGGGAAGACTTACGCAGTATTTT. The chain carries TRBV30 and TRBJ2-3, with D possibly being TRBD2 (6 bases). Trimming removed 7 bases at V and 8 bases at J, with 16 bases between. CDR3 size: 12 residues. Per the germline V gene, CDR1 is GTSNPN and CDR2 is SVGIG (reference sequence). Based on the CDR3 plus reference TRBV30 and TRBJ2-3, the full variable domain is SQTIHQWPATLVQPVGSPLSLECTVEGTSNPNLYWYRQAAGRGLQLLFYSVGIGQISSEVPQNLSASRPQDRQFILSSKKLLLSDSGFYLCASSRGRLTQYFGPGTRLTVL.

V is TRBV18 and J is TRBJ1-1; D not resolved. This CDR3 has 15 amino acids. The V and J ends lost 0 bases and 1 base respectively, with 9 bases between them. CDR1 KGHSH and CDR2 LQKENI come from the germline V gene. The CDR3 DNA sequence: TGTGCCAGCTCACCACCCTTGGGCGAGAACACTGAAGCTTTCTTT. Translation gives CASSPPLGENTEAFF.

The rearrangement links TRBV5-1 to TRBJ1-4; 8 bases agree with TRBD1. This CDR3 region has 13 residues. V dropped 6 bases and J dropped 5; count of bases not matched to a gene: 3. CDR1 and CDR2 (germline): SGHRS, YFSETQ. In DNA, the CDR3 is TGCGCCAGCACCAGGACAGGGAATGAAAAACTGTTTTTT. Amino acids: CASTRTGNEKLFF.

The chain has TRBV5-1 and TRBJ2-5, with 9 positions matching TRBD2. V dropped 1 base and J dropped 4; count of bases not matched to a gene: 11. The CDR3 sequence is 17 residues long. The germline V gene encodes CDR1 SGHRS and CDR2 YFSETQ. CDR3 nucleotides: TGCGCCAGCAGCTTGAACGGCGGGGGGGTGGCAACAGAGACCCAGTACTTC. This codes for CASSLNGGGVATETQYF.